The rows below give T cell receptor beta chains drawn from one sample of a study of cytomegalovirus exposure and HLA in healthy donors. Sequenced by immunoSEQ multiplex PCR; TCRdb stores in-frame clones only, minus some. The sample has approximately 160,000 clones, 80% to 90% seen once; the top ten hold about 2.3%. The sequencing input was PBMCs. All receptors derive from a woman aged 18-35 years in good health and CMV-seronegative. Both conserved end residues are part of each CDR3. Fields, in order: CDR3 DNA, CDR3 protein, V gene, CDR3 length, J gene, D gene, clone size. The D gene is left open where the match is weak. Clone size is shown for a subset of rows, as once, few, many or a class of expanded clone.

TGTGCCAGCAGTTTATTATGGGCAGGGGATAATGAAAAACTGTTTTTT CASSLLWAGDNEKLFF TRBV27 16 TRBJ1-4 - -
TGTGCCAGCAGCTCGGACAGGGGTTCGCGCTACGAGCAGTACTTC CASSSDRGSRYEQYF TRBV5-6 15 TRBJ2-7 TRBD1 -
TGTGCCAGCAGCTCCAGTAACTATGGCTACACCTTC CASSSSNYGYTF TRBV7-9 12 TRBJ1-2 - few
TGTGCCAGCACCCTTAGCGGCGCCTTCTATGGCTACACCTTC CASTLSGAFYGYTF TRBV28 14 TRBJ1-2 - -
TGTGCCAGCAGGACCATCTATGGGAGGGAGGACACTGAAGCTTTCTTT CASRTIYGREDTEAFF TRBV6-4 16 TRBJ1-1 - -
TGTGCCACCATGGGGGGAAGGGTAGCTTTCTTT CATMGGRVAFF TRBV10-3 11 TRBJ1-1 - -
TGTGCCAGCAGCGTCCGGGACAGCCGCTACGAGCAGTACTTC CASSVRDSRYEQYF TRBV9 14 TRBJ2-7 TRBD1 -
TGTGCCAGAGAAGGGACAGAAGGGGGCTATGGCTACACCTTC CAREGTEGGYGYTF TRBV30 14 TRBJ1-2 TRBD1 -
TGTGCCAGCAGCTTAGCAGACAGGAGCGAGATTGGAAACACCATATATTTT CASSLADRSEIGNTIYF TRBV7-8 17 TRBJ1-3 - -
TGCGCCAGCAGCTTAGGGACAGGGGGCGAGAGTATCACCAAAAACATTCAGTACTTC CASSLGTGGESITKNIQYF TRBV5-1 19 TRBJ2-4 TRBD1 -
TGTGCCAGCAGCTTATCGCCGGGAGGTCCCCCGTTTTTT CASSLSPGGPPFF TRBV7-6 13 TRBJ1-4 - -
TGTGCCACCAGAATGACAGGGGAGCGGTTAGCCGGCTACACCTTC CATRMTGERLAGYTF TRBV19 15 TRBJ1-2 TRBD1 -
TGCGCCAGCAGCCAAGATGTGGGAGGAAGGGAGACCCAGTACTTC CASSQDVGGRETQYF TRBV4-3 15 TRBJ2-5 - once
TGTGCCAGCAGCTTAACGGGAATGAACCATAATACGCAGTATTTT CASSLTGMNHNTQYF TRBV11-2 15 TRBJ2-3 - -
TGTGCCAGCAGCTTGGCACAGGGATATGGCTACACCTTC CASSLAQGYGYTF TRBV5-5 13 TRBJ1-2 - -
TGTGCCAGCAGCGCGGGGGCTAGCGGGTCAAGCACAGATACGCAGTATTTT CASSAGASGSSTDTQYF TRBV9 17 TRBJ2-3 TRBD2 -
TGTGCCAGTATGGGTGCCCAGGTAAACTCTGGAAACACCATATATTTT CASMGAQVNSGNTIYF TRBV6-6 16 TRBJ1-3 - -
TGTGCCAGCAGCTTGGCTGTCAGCTACGAGCAGTACTTC CASSLAVSYEQYF TRBV5-6 13 TRBJ2-7 - few
TGTGCCAGCAGCTTAGGCCAAGGGGTCGGCTACGAGCAGTACTTC CASSLGQGVGYEQYF TRBV5-6 15 TRBJ2-7 - -
TGTGCCAGCAGCGTAAGCGGGGGCGGCACAGATACGCAGTATTTT CASSVSGGGTDTQYF TRBV9 15 TRBJ2-3 TRBD2 -
TGTGCCAGCAGGTACTACGAGCAGTACTTC CASRYYEQYF TRBV5-8 10 TRBJ2-7 - -
TGTGCCAGCAGCTCCACAAACACTGAAGCTTTCTTT CASSSTNTEAFF TRBV5-6 12 TRBJ1-1 - -
TGTGCCAGCAGCTTGGGACAGGCCTACGGGACTGAAGCTTTCTTT CASSLGQAYGTEAFF TRBV11-2 15 TRBJ1-1 TRBD1 -
TGCGCCAGCAGCTTGGGGGGAGGTGCTGGGGCCAACGTCCTGACTTTC CASSLGGGAGANVLTF TRBV5-1 16 TRBJ2-6 - -
TGCGCCAGCAGCCAAGAACAGGGGGGCTACGAGCAGTACTTC CASSQEQGGYEQYF TRBV4-1 14 TRBJ2-7 TRBD1 -
TGCAGCGTTGAAGATAGCGGGGGAATACACTCCTACGAGCAGTACTTC CSVEDSGGIHSYEQYF TRBV29-1 16 TRBJ2-7 TRBD2 -
TGTGCCAGCAGTCCCTGGACAGGCGACGAGCAGTACTTC CASSPWTGDEQYF TRBV2 13 TRBJ2-7 TRBD1 -
TGCGCCAGCAGCCCTTATTTTTACGGGCAGGGGGCTGGAAACACCATATATTTT CASSPYFYGQGAGNTIYF TRBV4-3 18 TRBJ1-3 TRBD1 -
TGTGCCAGCAGCTTGTGGACACGTTCCTACGAGCAGTACTTC CASSLWTRSYEQYF TRBV5-4 14 TRBJ2-7 - -
TGTGCCAGCAGCTTAGCCATTTATGCGAACACTGAAGCTTTCTTT CASSLAIYANTEAFF TRBV5-6 15 TRBJ1-1 - -
TGCGCCAGCAGCTTGGGGGCAGGGGAAGCTTTCTTT CASSLGAGEAFF TRBV5-1 12 TRBJ1-1 - -
TGCGCCAGCTCATCGGAGCATACCGGGGAGCTGTTTTTT CASSSEHTGELFF TRBV10-2 13 TRBJ2-2 - -
TGTGCCAGCAGTCTCGTACCGGGACAGGGGGCACCTGAAGCTTTCTTT CASSLVPGQGAPEAFF TRBV2 16 TRBJ1-1 TRBD1 -
TGTGCCAGCAGTTTTGGGGGCCCTTACAATGAGCAGTTCTTC CASSFGGPYNEQFF TRBV27 14 TRBJ2-1 - -
TGTGCCAGCAGCTATAAACAGGGCACGAGCTCCTACAATGAGCAGTTCTTC CASSYKQGTSSYNEQFF TRBV5-4 17 TRBJ2-1 - once
TGTGCCAGCAGCTTAGGAAGCTGGAACACCGGGGAGCTGTTTTTT CASSLGSWNTGELFF TRBV7-8 15 TRBJ2-2 - -
TGCGCCAGCAGCTTCTCCCTAGAACCCACGAACACTGAAGCTTTCTTT CASSFSLEPTNTEAFF TRBV5-1 16 TRBJ1-1 - -
TGCGCCAGCAGCTTAGAAGGGACAAACACTGAAGCTTTCTTT CASSLEGTNTEAFF TRBV5-1 14 TRBJ1-1 - -
TGTGCCAGCGGCCGTAATCGGGACTCAGAAGCTTTCTTT CASGRNRDSEAFF TRBV6-5 13 TRBJ1-1 - -
TGTGCCAGCAGCCCGAGGGACAGGGGAGGAAACACCATATATTTT CASSPRDRGGNTIYF TRBV14 15 TRBJ1-3 TRBD1 -
TGTGCCAGCAGGGACAGTGCCAATTCCTACGAGCAGTACTTC CASRDSANSYEQYF TRBV2 14 TRBJ2-7 - -
TGTGCCAGCAGTCCAATCGACTATTCTACAGATACGCAGTATTTT CASSPIDYSTDTQYF TRBV27 15 TRBJ2-3 - once
TGTGCCACCCTAAATTCGACTAGGAGCCTTTACGAGCAGTACTTC CATLNSTRSLYEQYF TRBV10-3 15 TRBJ2-7 - -
TGCGCCAGCAGCGGGGGACAGGGGAACGAAGAGGCTTTCTTT CASSGGQGNEEAFF TRBV5-1 14 TRBJ1-1 TRBD1 -
TGTGCCAGCAGCGTAGACGGTAGCGGGAGAGGAGAGACCCAGTACTTC CASSVDGSGRGETQYF TRBV9 16 TRBJ2-5 TRBD2 -
TGTGCCAGCAGCGTAGGTCCGGGAGCAACCTACGAGCAGTACTTC CASSVGPGATYEQYF TRBV9 15 TRBJ2-7 - -
TGTGCCAGCAGCCAAAATTCGGATTGGGGACTATCGAACACCGGGGAGCTGTTTTTT CASSQNSDWGLSNTGELFF TRBV9 19 TRBJ2-2 TRBD2 -
TGCAGCGTTTTGAAACCGACGCTGTCAGGGCCCTACGAGCAGTACTTC CSVLKPTLSGPYEQYF TRBV29-1 16 TRBJ2-7 - -